What follows are 23 T cell receptor beta chains derived from one specimen sequenced in a study of T-cell memory formation after mild COVID-19. TCRdb analysed the 5' RACE reads with MiXCR anew, one entry per CDR3 protein. The table has about 290,000 distinct CDR3 sequences, roughly 18% seen once. Sequenced sample: PBMCs or a T cell subset sorted from them (not recorded which). The receptors originated from a man younger than 35 who had mild COVID-19 (a few samples of this study predate the infection). Cell type and time point are not known.

This clonotype occurred a few times. The chain employs TRBV7-9 and TRBJ2-3, with a tentative D call TRBD2 (6 bases). This CDR3 is 16 amino acids long. Germline V gene sequence: CDR1 SEHNR, CDR2 FQNEAQ (reference sequence). V lost 5 bases, J lost 0 bases, and 15 bases lay in between. Written as DNA, the CDR3 is TGTGCCAGCAGCCCGGCGGGACTCCACAGCACAGATACGCAGTATTTT. This sequence encodes CASSPAGLHSTDTQYF.

This clonotype has more than one count but fewer than ten. The V and J genes are TRBV7-2 and TRBJ2-3; D gene unclear. V was trimmed by 3 bases and J by 1 base, leaving 14 bases between them. The CDR3 has 16 amino acids. Per the germline V gene, CDR1 is SGHTA and CDR2 is FQGNSA. CDR3 amino acids: CASSLGIASGTDTQYF. The CDR3 bases are TGTGCCAGCAGCTTGGGGATAGCATCCGGCACAGATACGCAGTATTTT.

This chain uses TRBV11-2 with TRBJ1-1; D not resolved. The CDR3 extends over 15 amino acids. In germline, CDR1 is SGHAT, CDR2 FQNNGV. V lost 4 bases and J 1 base, leaving 13 bases between the germline ends. This chain's CDR3 is CASSSYPGPNTEAFF. In DNA form, the CDR3 reads TGTGCCAGCAGCTCTTACCCAGGCCCGAACACTGAAGCTTTCTTT.

This CDR3 reads CASSHRLAGSPWYEQYF. The CDR3 DNA reads as TGTGCCAGCAGCCACCGACTAGCGGGGTCTCCCTGGTACGAGCAGTACTTC. This sequence joins TRBV7-9 and TRBJ2-7, with 11 bases that match TRBD2. CDR1 and CDR2 (germline): SEHNR, FQNEAQ (reference sequence). The trim removed 5 bases at V and 4 bases at J, leaving 13 bases unmatched. The CDR3 totals 17 residues.

CDR3 sequence: CASTAVGPQQDTQYF. The CDR3 bases are TGTGCCAGCACCGCCGTAGGGCCACAACAAGATACGCAGTATTTT. V and J are TRBV6-5 and TRBJ2-3; unclear D gene. The CDR3 has 15 residues. CDR1 is MNHEY and CDR2 is SVGAGI in the germline V gene. The V end lost 7 bases, the J end lost 5 bases, and 19 bases lay between the germline ends.

The chain is built from TRBV6-2 or TRBV6-3 and TRBJ2-3; 7 nucleotides match TRBD2. Unmatched junction bases numbered 6, after V lost 7 bases and J lost 2 bases. This CDR3 contains 14 residues. Germline CDR1 is MNHEY and CDR2 is SVGEGT. CDR3 sequence reads: CASNRAGSTDTQYF. The DNA of the CDR3 is TGTGCCAGCAATAGAGCGGGGTCCACAGATACGCAGTATTTT.

This clonotype was picked up many times. This chain joins TRBV15 and TRBJ2-7, with a tentative D call TRBD1 (6 bases). Trimming left V 1 base short and J 6 bases short, with 16 bases between. The CDR3 has 15 amino acids. CDR1 LNHNV and CDR2 YYDKDF come from the germline V gene (reference sequence). The CDR3 loop is CATSRVGGAGVEQYF. CDR3 nucleotides: TGTGCCACCAGCAGAGTCGGAGGTGCAGGGGTCGAGCAGTACTTC. The entire variable domain, with the rest obtained from reference TRBV15 and TRBJ2-7, is as follows: DAMVIQNPRYQVTQFGKPVTLSCSQTLNHNVMYWYQQKSSQAPKLLFHYYDKDFNNEADTPDNFQSRRPNTSFCFLDIRSPGLGDTAMYLCATSRVGGAGVEQYFGPGTRLTVT.

This clonotype has at least ten counts. The chain combines TRBV29-1 with TRBJ1-5; D is unclear. The V gene's germline CDR1 is SQVTM and CDR2 ANQGSEA. V lost 4 bases and J lost 2, with 15 bases in between. The CDR3 extends over 15 amino acids. DNA of the CDR3: TGCAGCGTTGCGGACGGTCTAATTGGCAATCAGCCCCAGCATTTT. Translating gives CSVADGLIGNQPQHF.

This clonotype came up a few times. The chain has TRBV6-2 or TRBV6-3 and TRBJ2-1, with D perhaps matching TRBD1 (5 bases). Germline lookup yields CDR1 MNHEY and CDR2 SVGEGT. Trimming cost V 2 bases and J 8 bases, with 10 bases left between them. CDR3 length equals 13 residues. For the CDR3, the DNA is TGTGCCAGCAGTTACAACTGGGGCCATGAGCAGTTCTTC. This encodes CASSYNWGHEQFF.

The chain employs TRBV20-1 and TRBJ2-3; D remains unclear. Looked up from germline, CDR1 is DFQATT and CDR2 is SNEGSKA (reference sequence). Deletions cut 6 bases from V and 0 bases from J, with 13 bases between. There are 14 residues in the CDR3. CDR3 DNA: TGCAGTGCCGCGATTGCCGCTAGCACAGATACGCAGTATTTT. This gives the protein CSAAIAASTDTQYF.

The table lists this clonotype with a few counts. This chain joins TRBV29-1 and TRBJ2-5; weak D call: TRBD1 (6 bases). The CDR3 sequence is 14 residues long. V was pared by 2 bases and J by 2 bases, with 12 bases between. The germline V gene has CDR1 SQVTM and CDR2 ANQGSEA. For the CDR3, the DNA is TGCAGCGTTGAATGGAGTACAGGGCAAGAGACCCAGTACTTC. Translated, it gives CSVEWSTGQETQYF.

In this sample, this clonotype turned up many times. The chain employs TRBV2 and TRBJ2-5; D could derive from TRBD1 or TRBD2 (5 bases each). This CDR3 region has 16 residues. Trimming shortened V by 4 bases and J by 0 bases, and 15 bases separated the two germline ends. Germline assignment: CDR1 SNHLY and CDR2 FYNNEI. The CDR3 bases are TGTGCCAGCAGTGGGGTCTTGGGGGTGCACCAAGAGACCCAGTACTTC. Translation gives CASSGVLGVHQETQYF.

This clonotype has a handful of counts. J is TRBJ1-5 and V is TRBV5-1, with TRBD1 matching over 8 bases. The CDR3 totals 14 residues. Unmatched junction bases numbered 6, after V lost 3 bases and J lost 7 bases. Germline lookup yields CDR1 SGHRS and CDR2 YFSETQ. CDR3 region: CASSSGQGGQPQHF. The CDR3 coding sequence is TGCGCCAGCAGCTCCGGACAGGGTGGGCAGCCCCAGCATTTT.

This clonotype was counted a few times. The rearrangement links TRBV14 to TRBJ2-7; 11 bases agree with TRBD1. This CDR3 region has 15 residues. Looked up from germline, CDR1 is SGHDN and CDR2 is FVKESK. Trimming took 3 bases from V and 4 from J; bases not matched to a gene: 5. CDR3: CASSQGTGGLYEQYV. CDR3 nucleotide sequence: TGTGCCAGCAGCCAGGGGACAGGGGGTTTGTACGAGCAGTACGTC.

There are a few counts of this clonotype. The V and J genes are TRBV10-2 and TRBJ2-2; D is ambiguous. In germline, CDR1 is WSHSY, CDR2 SAAADI. CDR3 size: 15 residues. Trimming shortened V by 3 bases and J by 0 bases, and 8 bases separated the two germline ends. CDR3 nucleotide sequence: TGCGCCAGCAGTGACCGTAACGCGAACACCGGGGAGCTGTTTTTT. This encodes CASSDRNANTGELFF.

The CDR3 DNA sequence: TGTGCCAGCAGCCCCATGTTAGACACCGGGAGGAGTTTGGACGAGCAGTACTTC. Translated: CASSPMLDTGRSLDEQYF. This sequence joins TRBV7-6 and TRBJ2-7; 7 bases are shared with TRBD2. The CDR3 runs 18 residues. V was clipped by 5 bases and J by 5 bases; unmatched bases: 21. Per germline, CDR1 SGHVS and CDR2 FNYEAQ.

The rearrangement links TRBV7-2 to TRBJ2-1; D gene ambiguous. This CDR3 contains 13 residues. Per germline, CDR1 SGHTA and CDR2 FQGNSA. V gave up 5 bases and J gave up 14 bases, with 19 bases separating them. The CDR3 DNA follows: TGTGCCAGCAGCCCATATCCGGCCCAACGGAAGTTCTTC. It codes for CASSPYPAQRKFF.

The rearrangement uses TRBV6-4 and TRBJ2-1; a possible D gene is TRBD2 (6 bases). Germline-derived CDR1 and CDR2 are MRHNA and SNTAGT. V lost 11 bases, J lost 3 bases, and 17 bases lay in between. The CDR3 is 14 amino acids. The CDR3 DNA reads TGTGCCCCTAGTGGGCGGGGCCTCTACAATGAGCAGTTCTTC. Its protein product is CAPSGRGLYNEQFF.

This chain connects TRBV20-1 to TRBJ2-1; 10 bases are a match to TRBD1. The J segment lost 7 bases and the V segment lost 4 bases, leaving 10 bases of the junction unmatched. CDR1 and CDR2 from the germline V gene are DFQATT and SNEGSKA (reference sequence). The CDR3 sequence is 15 residues long. This chain's CDR3 is CSAIVPGQGTNEQFF. CDR3 sequence (DNA): TGCAGTGCTATAGTCCCGGGACAGGGGACAAATGAGCAGTTCTTC.

The CDR3 region has the DNA TGCAGCGTTGAAGATCTGGGACGGAGAGAAGCTTTCTTT. Its protein product is CSVEDLGRREAFF. The chain carries TRBV29-1 and TRBJ1-1; perhaps TRBD1 as D (5 bases). The CDR3 covers 13 residues. CDR1 is SQVTM, CDR2 ANQGSEA, per germline. The ends were cut back, 0 bases at V and 8 bases at J, with 13 bases in the middle.

The chain recombines TRBV9 with TRBJ2-3; D gene uncertain. The CDR3 totals 16 residues. The germline V gene has CDR1 SGDLS and CDR2 YYNGEE. The V end lost 4 bases, the J end lost 2 bases, and 17 bases lay between the germline ends. CDR3 in amino acids: CASSQGPQPPTDTQYF. The CDR3 bases are TGTGCCAGCAGCCAAGGGCCCCAACCACCCACAGATACGCAGTATTTT.

The chain joins TRBV4-3 to TRBJ2-3, with 8 nucleotides matching TRBD1. In germline, CDR1 is LGHNA, CDR2 YSLEER. V shed 0 bases, J shed 2 bases, and the junction held 7 bases outside the gene matches. CDR3 length equals 17 residues. CDR3 bases: TGCGCCAGCAGCCAAGATCGGACAGGGCCAAACACAGATACGCAGTATTTT. Translated: CASSQDRTGPNTDTQYF.

The chain combines TRBV2 with TRBJ2-2, with D possibly TRBD1 on 6 matching bases. The CDR3 runs 16 residues. From germline, CDR1 is SNHLY and CDR2 FYNNEI. The ends were cut back, 3 bases at V and 2 bases at J, with 13 bases in the middle. CDR3 sequence (DNA): TGTGCCAGCAGTGATATAGGGACAATTAACACCGGGGAGCTGTTTTTT. This translates into CASSDIGTINTGELFF.